The entry below describes one TCR beta chain. Its target is not known. This sample is drawn from a study of early stage breast cancer tumors. Study summary: Most invasive tumors, about 70% of the 16, were ER+/PR+/HER2-. The ER+/PR+/HER2- tumors included roughly eight ductal and four lobular carcinomas. Study-level points and caveats: Blood repertoires resembled normal breast more than tumor. Tumors had roughly 2.6-fold higher T cell density than normal breast.

The CDR3 has 15 residues. The V segment lost 7 bases and the J segment 5 bases; nucleotides outside the gene matches: 8. Germline CDR1 and CDR2: SQVTM and ANQGSEA. The data were produced by immunoSEQ multiplex PCR, yet TCRdb's version contains in-frame clones alone and is incomplete. The data hold fewer than 50,000 clones, with roughly 69% observed a single time. The clonotype was recovered from a person between 50 and 60 years old with breast cancer. Sequencing used blood. The chain recombines TRBV29-1 with TRBJ2-1, with 13 bases matching TRBD2. CDR3 protein: CSAWTSGSSHNEQFF. DNA of the CDR3: TGCAGCGCCTGGACTAGCGGGAGTTCACACAATGAGCAGTTCTTC.